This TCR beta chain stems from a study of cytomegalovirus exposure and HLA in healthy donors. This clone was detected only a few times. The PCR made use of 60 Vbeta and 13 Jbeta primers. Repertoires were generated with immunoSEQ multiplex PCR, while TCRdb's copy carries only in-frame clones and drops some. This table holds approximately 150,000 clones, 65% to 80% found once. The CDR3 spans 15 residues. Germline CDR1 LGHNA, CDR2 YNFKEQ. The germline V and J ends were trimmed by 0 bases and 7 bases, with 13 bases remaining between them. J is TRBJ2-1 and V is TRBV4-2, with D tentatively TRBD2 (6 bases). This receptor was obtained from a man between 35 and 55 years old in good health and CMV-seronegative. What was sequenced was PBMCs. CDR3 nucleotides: TGTGCCAGCAGCCAAGACATCGGGAGCGTAAATGAGCAGTTCTTC. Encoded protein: CASSQDIGSVNEQFF.